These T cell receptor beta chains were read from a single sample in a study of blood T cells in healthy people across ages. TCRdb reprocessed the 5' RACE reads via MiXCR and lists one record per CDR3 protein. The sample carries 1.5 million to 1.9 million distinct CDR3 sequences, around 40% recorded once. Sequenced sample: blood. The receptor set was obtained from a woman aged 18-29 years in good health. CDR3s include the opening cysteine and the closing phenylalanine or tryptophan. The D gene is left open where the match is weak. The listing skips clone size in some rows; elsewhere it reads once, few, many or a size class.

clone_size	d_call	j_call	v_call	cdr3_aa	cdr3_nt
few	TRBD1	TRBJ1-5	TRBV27	CASRTGLSNQPQHF	TGTGCCAGCAGGACAGGGCTTAGCAATCAGCCCCAGCATTTT
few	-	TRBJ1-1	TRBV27	CASIPARGAPEAFF	TGTGCCAGCATTCCGGCGAGGGGGGCGCCTGAAGCTTTCTTT
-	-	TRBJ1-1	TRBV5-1	CASSEGSQNTKAFF	TGCGCCAGCAGCGAAGGCAGCCAGAACACTAAAGCTTTCTTT
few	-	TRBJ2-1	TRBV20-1	CSVRRGNSLNEQFF	TGCAGTGTCAGGCGTGGTAACAGCCTCAATGAGCAGTTCTTC
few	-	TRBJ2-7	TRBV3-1	CASSQRTGEQYF	TGTGCCAGCAGCCAAAGAACAGGGGAGCAGTACTTC
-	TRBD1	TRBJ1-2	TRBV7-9	CASSSWDRVNYGYTF	TGTGCCAGCAGCTCCTGGGACAGAGTTAACTATGGCTACACCTTC
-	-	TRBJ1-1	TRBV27	CASSLGGAWTEAFF	TGTGCCAGCAGTTTAGGAGGGGCGTGGACTGAAGCTTTCTTT
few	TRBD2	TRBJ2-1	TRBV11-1	CASSHLGSGRRRGMGEQFF	TGTGCCAGCAGTCATTTGGGTAGCGGGAGACGGAGGGGAATGGGTGAGCAGTTCTTC
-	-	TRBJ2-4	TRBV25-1	CASSESNLGGRAKNIQYF	TGTGCCAGCAGTGAATCTAATCTAGGGGGAAGGGCCAAAAACATTCAGTACTTC
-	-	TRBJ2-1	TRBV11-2	CASSLSGAGNEQFF	TGTGCCAGCAGCTTGTCGGGTGCGGGGAATGAGCAGTTCTTC
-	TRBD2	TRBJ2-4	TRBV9	CASSVGASGVENIQYF	TGTGCCAGCAGCGTAGGGGCTAGCGGGGTCGAAAACATTCAGTACTTC
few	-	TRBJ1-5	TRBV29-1	CSVVTSGGQPQHF	TGCAGCGTTGTGACATCCGGAGGGCAGCCCCAGCATTTT
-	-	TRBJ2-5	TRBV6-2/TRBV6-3	CASRSRASQETQYF	TGTGCCAGCAGAAGCAGGGCAAGTCAAGAGACCCAGTACTTC
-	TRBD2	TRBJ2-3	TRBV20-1	CSASSGSADTQYF	TGCAGTGCTTCTAGCGGGAGCGCAGATACGCAGTATTTT
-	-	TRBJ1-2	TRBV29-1	CSVGVPTEKWNYGYTF	TGCAGCGTTGGGGTGCCAACAGAAAAGTGGAACTATGGCTACACCTTC
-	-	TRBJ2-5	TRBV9	CASSDGRGLLETQYF	TGTGCCAGCAGCGACGGGAGAGGACTCTTGGAGACCCAGTACTTC
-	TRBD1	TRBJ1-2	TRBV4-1	CASSQEGDREIYGYTF	TGCGCCAGCAGCCAAGAGGGGGACAGGGAAATCTATGGCTACACCTTC
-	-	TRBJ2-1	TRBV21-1	CASSKAVSGNEQFF	TGTGCCAGCAGCAAAGCAGTTAGCGGCAATGAGCAGTTCTTC
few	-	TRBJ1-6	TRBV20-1	CSAREEGLNLHNSPLHF	TGCAGTGCTAGGGAGGAGGGACTTAATCTCCATAATTCACCCCTCCACTTT
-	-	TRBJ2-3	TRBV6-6	CASTIGELLGVTDTQYF	TGTGCCAGCACGATAGGCGAACTTCTCGGGGTAACAGATACGCAGTATTTT
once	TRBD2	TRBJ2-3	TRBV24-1	CATSDWGTSGRRTQYF	TGTGCCACCAGTGATTGGGGGACTAGCGGGAGACGGACGCAGTATTTT
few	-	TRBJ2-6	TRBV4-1	CASSQGATVSGANVLTF	TGCGCCAGCAGCCAAGGGGCAACAGTCTCTGGGGCCAACGTCCTGACTTTC